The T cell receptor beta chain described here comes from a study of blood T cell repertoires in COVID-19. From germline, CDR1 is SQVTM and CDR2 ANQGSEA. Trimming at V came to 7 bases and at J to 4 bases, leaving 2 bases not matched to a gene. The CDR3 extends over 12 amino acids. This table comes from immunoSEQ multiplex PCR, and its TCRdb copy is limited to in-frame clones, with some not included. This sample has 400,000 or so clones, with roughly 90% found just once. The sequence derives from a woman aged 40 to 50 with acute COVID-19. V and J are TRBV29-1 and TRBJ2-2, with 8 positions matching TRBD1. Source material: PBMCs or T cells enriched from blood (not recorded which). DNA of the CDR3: TGCAGCGCGACAGGGGTCACCGGGGAGCTGTTTTTT. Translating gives CSATGVTGELFF.